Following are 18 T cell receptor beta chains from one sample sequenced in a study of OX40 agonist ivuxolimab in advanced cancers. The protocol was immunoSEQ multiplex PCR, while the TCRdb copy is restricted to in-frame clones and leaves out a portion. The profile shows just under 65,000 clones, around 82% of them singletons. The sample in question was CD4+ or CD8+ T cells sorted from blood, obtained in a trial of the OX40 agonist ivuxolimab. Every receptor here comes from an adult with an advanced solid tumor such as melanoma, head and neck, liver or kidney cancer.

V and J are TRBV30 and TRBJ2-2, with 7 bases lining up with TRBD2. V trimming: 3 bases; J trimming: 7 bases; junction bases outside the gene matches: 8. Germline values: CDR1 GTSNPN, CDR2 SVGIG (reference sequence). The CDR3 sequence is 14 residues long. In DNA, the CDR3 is TGTGCCTGGAGGGGGGGGGTCAGTCACGGGGAGCTGTTTTTT. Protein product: CAWRGGVSHGELFF.

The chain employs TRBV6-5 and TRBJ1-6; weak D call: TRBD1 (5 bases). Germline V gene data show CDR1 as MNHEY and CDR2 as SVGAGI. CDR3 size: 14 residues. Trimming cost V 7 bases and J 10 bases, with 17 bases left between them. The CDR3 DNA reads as TGTGCCAGCAAGGGCGGGGGAGTCGTGTCACCCCTCCACTTT. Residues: CASKGGGVVSPLHF.

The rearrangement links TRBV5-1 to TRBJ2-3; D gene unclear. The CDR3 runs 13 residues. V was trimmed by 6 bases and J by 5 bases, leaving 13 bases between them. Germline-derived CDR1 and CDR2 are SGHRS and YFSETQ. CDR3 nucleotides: TGCGCCAGCACCACCCCGCCGAAAGATACGCAGTATTTT. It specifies CASTTPPKDTQYF.

Here the CDR3 DNA reads TGTGCCAGCACTCTCGGACACGGGGACACCATATATTTT. Translated, it gives CASTLGHGDTIYF. This chain connects TRBV7-2 to TRBJ1-3; D is possibly TRBD1 (5 bases). The germline gives CDR1 SGHTA, CDR2 FQGNSA. The V end lost 7 bases, the J end lost 8 bases, and 15 bases lay between the germline ends. The length of the CDR3 is 13 residues.

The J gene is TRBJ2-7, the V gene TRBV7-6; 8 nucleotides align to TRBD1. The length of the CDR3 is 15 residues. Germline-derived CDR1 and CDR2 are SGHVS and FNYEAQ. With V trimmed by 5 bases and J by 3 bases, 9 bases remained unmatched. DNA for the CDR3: TGTGCCAGCAGCCTAACCAACAGGGGGGACTACGAGCAGTACTTC. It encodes CASSLTNRGDYEQYF.

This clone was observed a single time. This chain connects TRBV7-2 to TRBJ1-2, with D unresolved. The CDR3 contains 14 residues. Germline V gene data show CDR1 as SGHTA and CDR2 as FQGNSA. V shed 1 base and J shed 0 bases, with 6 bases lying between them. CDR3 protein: CASSLVVANYGYTF. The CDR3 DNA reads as TGTGCCAGCAGCTTAGTTGTAGCTAACTATGGCTACACCTTC.

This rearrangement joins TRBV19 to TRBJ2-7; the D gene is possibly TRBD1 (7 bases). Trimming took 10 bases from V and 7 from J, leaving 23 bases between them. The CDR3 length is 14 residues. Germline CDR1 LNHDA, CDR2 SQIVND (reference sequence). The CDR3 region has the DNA TGTGCCACGGGGGTAGGGGGCCCCCTGGGAGAGCAGTACTTC. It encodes CATGVGGPLGEQYF.

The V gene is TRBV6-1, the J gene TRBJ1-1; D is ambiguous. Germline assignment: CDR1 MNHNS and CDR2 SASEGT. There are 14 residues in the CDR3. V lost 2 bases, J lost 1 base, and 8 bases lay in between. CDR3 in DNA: TGTGCCAGCAGTGAACCCGTCAGGAACACTGAAGCTTTCTTT. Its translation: CASSEPVRNTEAFF.

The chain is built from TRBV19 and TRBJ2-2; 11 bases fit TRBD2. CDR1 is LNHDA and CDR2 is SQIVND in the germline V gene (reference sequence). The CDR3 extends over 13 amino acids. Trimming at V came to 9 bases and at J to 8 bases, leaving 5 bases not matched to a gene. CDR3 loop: CASRLAGNGELFF. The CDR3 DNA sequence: TGTGCCAGCCGACTAGCGGGGAATGGGGAGCTGTTTTTT. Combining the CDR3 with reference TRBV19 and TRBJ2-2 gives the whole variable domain DGGITQSPKYLFRKEGQNVTLSCEQNLNHDAMYWYRQDPGQGLRLIYYSQIVNDFQKGDIAEGYSVSREKKESFPLTVTSAQKNPTAFYLCASRLAGNGELFFGEGSRLTVL.

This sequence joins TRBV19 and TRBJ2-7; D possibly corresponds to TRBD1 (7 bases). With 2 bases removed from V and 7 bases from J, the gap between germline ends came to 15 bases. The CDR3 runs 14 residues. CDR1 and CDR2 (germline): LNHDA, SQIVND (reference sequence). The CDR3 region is CASSISGAQGEQYF. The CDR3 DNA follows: TGTGCCAGTAGTATATCGGGGGCACAGGGGGAGCAGTACTTC.

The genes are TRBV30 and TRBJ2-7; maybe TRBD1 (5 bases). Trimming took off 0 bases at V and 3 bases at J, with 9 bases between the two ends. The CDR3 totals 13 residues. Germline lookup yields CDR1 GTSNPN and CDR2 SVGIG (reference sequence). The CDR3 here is CAWSVAGIYEQYF. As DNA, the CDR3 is TGTGCCTGGAGTGTGGCAGGGATCTACGAGCAGTACTTC.

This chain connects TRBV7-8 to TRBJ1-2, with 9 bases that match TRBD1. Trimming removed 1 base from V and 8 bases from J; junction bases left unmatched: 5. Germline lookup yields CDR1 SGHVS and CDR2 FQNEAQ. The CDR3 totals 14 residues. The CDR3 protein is CASSLVQGARGYTF. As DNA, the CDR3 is TGTGCCAGCAGCTTAGTACAGGGGGCACGAGGCTACACCTTC.

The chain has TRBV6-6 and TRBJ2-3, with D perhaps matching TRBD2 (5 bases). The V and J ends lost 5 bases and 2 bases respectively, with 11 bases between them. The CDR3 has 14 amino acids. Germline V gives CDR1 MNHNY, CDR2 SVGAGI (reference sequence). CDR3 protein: CASSLTTITDTQYF. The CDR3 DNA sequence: TGTGCCAGCAGTCTTACGACTATCACAGATACGCAGTATTTT.

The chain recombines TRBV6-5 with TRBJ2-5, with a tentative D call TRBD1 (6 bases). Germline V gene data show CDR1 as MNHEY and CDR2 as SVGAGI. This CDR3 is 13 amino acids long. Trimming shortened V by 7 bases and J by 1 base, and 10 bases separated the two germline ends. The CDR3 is CASTGHSQETQYF. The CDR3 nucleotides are TGTGCCAGCACGGGACATTCCCAAGAGACCCAGTACTTC.

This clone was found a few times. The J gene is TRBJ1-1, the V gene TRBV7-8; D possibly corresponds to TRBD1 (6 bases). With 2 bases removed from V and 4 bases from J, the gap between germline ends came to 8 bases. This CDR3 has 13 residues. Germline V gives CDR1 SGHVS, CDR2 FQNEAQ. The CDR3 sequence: CASSLQGSTEAFF. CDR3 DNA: TGTGCCAGCAGCTTACAGGGGAGCACTGAAGCTTTCTTT.

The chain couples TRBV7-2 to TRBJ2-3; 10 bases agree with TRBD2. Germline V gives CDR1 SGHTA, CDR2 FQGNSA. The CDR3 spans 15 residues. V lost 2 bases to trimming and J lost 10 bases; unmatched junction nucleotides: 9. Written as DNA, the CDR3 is TGTGCCAGCAGCTTAAGGGTGTCTAGCGGGGGCGCGCAGTATTTT. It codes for CASSLRVSSGGAQYF.

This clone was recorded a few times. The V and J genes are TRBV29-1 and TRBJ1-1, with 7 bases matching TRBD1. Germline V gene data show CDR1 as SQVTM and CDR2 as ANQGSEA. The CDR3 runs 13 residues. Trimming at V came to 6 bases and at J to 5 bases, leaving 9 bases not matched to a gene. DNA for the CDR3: TGCAGCGTGTTAAGACAGGGAGGGACTGAAGCTTTCTTT. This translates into CSVLRQGGTEAFF.

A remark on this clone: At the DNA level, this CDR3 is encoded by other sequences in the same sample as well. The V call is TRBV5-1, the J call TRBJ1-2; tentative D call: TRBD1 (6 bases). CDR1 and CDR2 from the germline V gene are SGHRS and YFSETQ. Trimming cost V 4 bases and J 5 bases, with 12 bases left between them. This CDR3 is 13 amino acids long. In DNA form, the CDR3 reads TGCGCCAGCAGCCTCGAACAGGGTTATGGCTACACCTTC. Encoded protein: CASSLEQGYGYTF.